Here is one T cell receptor beta chain with its context. This entry belongs to a study of blood T cell repertoires in COVID-19. Background on the study: The samples span acute and convalescent COVID-19 from the United States, Italy and Spain. Sources were T cells, B-cell-depleted T cells, or PBMCs; the material itself was cDNA or gDNA.

Libraries were prepared by immunoSEQ multiplex PCR; TCRdb keeps only in-frame clonotypes and omits some of them. The profile shows 280,000 or so clones, nearly 90% of them singletons. Germline lookup yields CDR1 KGHSH and CDR2 LQKENI. This CDR3 has 14 residues. V was clipped by 3 bases and J by 4 bases; unmatched bases: 5. Participant ages covered roughly 18 to 89 years across around 22 US areas. Participant-given clinical history determined each cohort assignment. V gene TRBV18 combines with J gene TRBJ1-2; TRBD1 matches at 7 bases. The sequence was collected from a woman aged 18-29 years with acute COVID-19. The source material was PBMCs or T cells enriched from blood (not recorded which). This CDR3 reads CASSPNRDSYGYTF. The CDR3, as DNA: TGTGCCAGCTCACCTAACCGGGACAGCTATGGCTACACCTTC.